Listed below are T cell receptor beta chains from one sample, sequenced in a study of blood T cells in healthy people across ages. Using its own MiXCR run on the 5' RACE reads, TCRdb lists one record per CDR3 protein. The table shows some 1,800,000 distinct CDR3 sequences, with roughly two fifths occurring only once. Source material: blood. The receptor source for this set is a human donor in good health. Both conserved end residues are part of each CDR3. The D gene is left open where the match is weak. Where a row states a size, it is once, few, many or the class of an expanded clone; other rows omit it.

J gene	D gene	clone size	V gene	CDR3 DNA	CDR3 protein
TRBJ1-2	TRBD1	.	TRBV10-3	TGTGCCATCAGTGACCGGGGACAGTCCTATGGCTACACCTTC	CAISDRGQSYGYTF
TRBJ2-7	TRBD2	.	TRBV6-6	TGTGCCAGCACCTCGGGGCTAGCGGGGATATACGAGCAGTACTTC	CASTSGLAGIYEQYF
TRBJ1-1	.	few	TRBV6-5	TGTGCCAGCAGTTATGTTGGGGGGGCGGACACTGAAGCTTTCTTT	CASSYVGGADTEAFF
TRBJ2-5	TRBD2	.	TRBV20-1	TGCAGTCCACTTCTCCGAGACGGGGGGGACGGAGAGACCCAGTACTTC	CSPLLRDGGDGETQYF
TRBJ2-7	.	few	TRBV12-3/TRBV12-4	TGTGCCAGCAGTTTTGGGGCCACCTACGAGCAGTACTTC	CASSFGATYEQYF
TRBJ2-7	.	few	TRBV20-1	TGCAGTGCTAGAGCCCAGAGTGGGGGGCTCTACGAGCAGTACTTC	CSARAQSGGLYEQYF
TRBJ2-6	.	few	TRBV3-1	TGTGCCAGCAGCCAAAGGACCACTGGGGCCAACGTCCTGACTTTC	CASSQRTTGANVLTF
TRBJ1-2	TRBD1	.	TRBV12-3/TRBV12-4	TGTGCCAGCAGTATAGACAGGGGGCAAGGTGGCTACACCTTC	CASSIDRGQGGYTF
TRBJ2-5	TRBD2	few	TRBV2	TGTGCCAGCAGTGAATTTGGTATAGCGGGGGGACAGTACTTC	CASSEFGIAGGQYF
TRBJ2-1	TRBD2	.	TRBV7-8	TGTGCCAGCAGCCCAGCTCGGCGGGGGGCCGGGTATAATGAGCAGTTCTTC	CASSPARRGAGYNEQFF
TRBJ2-7	.	.	TRBV7-2	TGTGCCAGCAGCGGTGGTGTTTTCCCCTACGAGCAGTACTTC	CASSGGVFPYEQYF
TRBJ2-1	.	.	TRBV10-3	TGTGCCATCAGTGAGGGACGGGGGGCAGGCAGCAATGAGCAGTTCTTC	CAISEGRGAGSNEQFF
TRBJ2-5	.	many	TRBV5-6	TGTGCCAGCAGCTTGGCGGGAGTGGAAGAGACCCAGTACTTC	CASSLAGVEETQYF
TRBJ2-2	.	few	TRBV7-2	TGTGCCAGCACCCTAATTTTCACCGGGGAGCTGTTTTTT	CASTLIFTGELFF
TRBJ2-7	TRBD1	.	TRBV20-1	TGCAGTGCTAAGGGGACAGGGGGGTCCTACGAGCAGTACTTC	CSAKGTGGSYEQYF
TRBJ1-6	TRBD1	.	TRBV7-2	TGTGCCAGCAGCTATACCAGGGGGCAGGCACCCCTCCACTTT	CASSYTRGQAPLHF
TRBJ1-1	.	few	TRBV30	TGTGCCTGGAACCACAGGGCCCTGAACACTGAAGCTTTCTTT	CAWNHRALNTEAFF
TRBJ2-5	.	once	TRBV5-5	TGTGCCAGCAGCTTGGAGGGCTTTGGGGGGGCAGGAGAGACCCAGTACTTC	CASSLEGFGGAGETQYF
TRBJ2-1	.	.	TRBV7-3	TGTGCCAGCAGCTTATCTAGAGGGGGGGGCAATGAGCAGTTCTTC	CASSLSRGGGNEQFF
TRBJ1-2	TRBD1	few	TRBV7-2	TGTGCCAGTCAGAGGGACAGGGCGGCCGGTGGCTACACCTTC	CASQRDRAAGGYTF
TRBJ2-3	.	.	TRBV24-1	TGTGCCACCGCACACGCTCGGACAGAAAGTACAGATACGCAGTATTTT	CATAHARTESTDTQYF
TRBJ1-3	.	.	TRBV7-2	TGTGCCAGCAGCTACGGGGGGAACAGAAACACCATATATTTT	CASSYGGNRNTIYF
TRBJ2-2	TRBD2	.	TRBV5-1	TGCGCCAGCACGGAACTAGCGGGGGACACCGGGGAGCTGTTTTTT	CASTELAGDTGELFF
TRBJ1-5	.	.	TRBV20-1	TGCAGTGCCCAGGCTCCCGGCAATCAGCCCCAGCATTTT	CSAQAPGNQPQHF